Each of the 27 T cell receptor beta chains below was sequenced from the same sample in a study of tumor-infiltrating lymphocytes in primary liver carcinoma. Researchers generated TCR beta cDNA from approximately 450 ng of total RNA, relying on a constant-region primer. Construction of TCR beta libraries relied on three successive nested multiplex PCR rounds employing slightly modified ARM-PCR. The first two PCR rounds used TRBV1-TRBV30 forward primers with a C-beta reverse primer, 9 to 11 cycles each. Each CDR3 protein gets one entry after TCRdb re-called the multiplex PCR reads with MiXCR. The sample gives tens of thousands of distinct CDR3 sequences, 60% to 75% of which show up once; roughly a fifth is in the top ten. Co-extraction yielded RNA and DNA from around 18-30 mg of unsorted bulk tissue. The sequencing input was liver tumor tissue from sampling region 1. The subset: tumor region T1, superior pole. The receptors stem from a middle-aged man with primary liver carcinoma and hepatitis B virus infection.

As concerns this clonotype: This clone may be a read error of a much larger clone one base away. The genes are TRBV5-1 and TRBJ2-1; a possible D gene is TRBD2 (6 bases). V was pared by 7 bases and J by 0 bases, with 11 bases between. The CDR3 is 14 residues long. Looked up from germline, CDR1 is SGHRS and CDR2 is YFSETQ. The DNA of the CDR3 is TGCGCCAGCGCTTTAGCGGACTCCTACAATGAGCAGTTCTTC. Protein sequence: CASALADSYNEQFF.

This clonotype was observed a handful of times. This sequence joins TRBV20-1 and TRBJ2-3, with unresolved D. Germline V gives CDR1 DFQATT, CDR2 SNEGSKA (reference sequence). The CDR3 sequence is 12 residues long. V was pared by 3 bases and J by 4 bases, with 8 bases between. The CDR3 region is CSASEKADTQYF. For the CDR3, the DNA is TGCAGTGCTAGTGAGAAGGCAGATACGCAGTATTTT.

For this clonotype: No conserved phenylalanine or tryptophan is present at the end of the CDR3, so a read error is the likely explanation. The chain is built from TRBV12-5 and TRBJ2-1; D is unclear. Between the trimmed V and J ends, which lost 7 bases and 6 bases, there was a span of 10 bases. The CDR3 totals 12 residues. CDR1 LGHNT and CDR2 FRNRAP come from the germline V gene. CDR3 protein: CASDTGGNEQFL. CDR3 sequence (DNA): TGTGCTAGTGACACCGGCGGCAATGAGCAGTTCCTC.

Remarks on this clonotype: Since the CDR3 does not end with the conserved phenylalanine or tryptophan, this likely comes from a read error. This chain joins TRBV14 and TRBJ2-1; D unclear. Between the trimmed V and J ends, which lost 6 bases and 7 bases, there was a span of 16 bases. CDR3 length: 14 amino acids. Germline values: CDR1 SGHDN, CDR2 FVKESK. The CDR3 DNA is TGTGCCAGCAGTCTGTCCCCCCTGTGGAATGAGCAGTTCCTC. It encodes CASSLSPLWNEQFL.

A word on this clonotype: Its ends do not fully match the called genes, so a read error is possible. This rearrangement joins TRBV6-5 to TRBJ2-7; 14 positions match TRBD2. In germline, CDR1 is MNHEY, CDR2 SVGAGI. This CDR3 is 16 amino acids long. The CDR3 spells CACGSGTSGRRYEHYF. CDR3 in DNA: TGTGCCTGTGGCTCCGGGACTAGCGGGAGAAGGTACGAGCACTACTTC.

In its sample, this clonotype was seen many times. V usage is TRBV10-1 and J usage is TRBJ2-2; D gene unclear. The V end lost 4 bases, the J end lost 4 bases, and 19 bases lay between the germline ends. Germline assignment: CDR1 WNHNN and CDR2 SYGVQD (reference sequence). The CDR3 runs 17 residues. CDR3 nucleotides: TGCGCCAGCAGTGCCGGGCCCCGAACGAACCGCACCGGGGAGCTGTTTTTT. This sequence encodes CASSAGPRTNRTGELFF.

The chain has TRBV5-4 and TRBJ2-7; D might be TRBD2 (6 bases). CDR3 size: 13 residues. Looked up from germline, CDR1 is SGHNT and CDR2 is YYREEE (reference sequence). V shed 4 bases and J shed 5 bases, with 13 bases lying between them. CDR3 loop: CASSLGGTDEQYF. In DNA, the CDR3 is TGTGCCAGCAGCCTGGGGGGTACAGACGAGCAGTACTTC.

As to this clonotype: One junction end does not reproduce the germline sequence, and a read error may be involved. In DNA, the CDR3 is TGTCCCAGCAGGGGACTGGCGGGGGAACACAATGAGCAGTCCTTC. It is translated as CPSRGLAGEHNEQSF. The chain uses TRBV6-5 and TRBJ2-1, with a possible D match to TRBD2 (7 bases). This CDR3 comprises 15 residues. In germline, CDR1 is MNHEY, CDR2 SVGAGI.

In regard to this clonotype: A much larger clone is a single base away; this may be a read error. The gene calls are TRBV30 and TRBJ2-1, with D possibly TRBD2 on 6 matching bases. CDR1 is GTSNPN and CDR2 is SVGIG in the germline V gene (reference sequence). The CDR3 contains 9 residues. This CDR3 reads CALGGAKLF. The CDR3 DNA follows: TGTGCCTTGGGCGGGGCAAAACTCTTC.

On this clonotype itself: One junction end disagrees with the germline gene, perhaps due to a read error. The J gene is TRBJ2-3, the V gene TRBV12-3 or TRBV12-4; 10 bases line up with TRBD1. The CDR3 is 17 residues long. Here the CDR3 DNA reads TGTGCCAACAGTCCGCCCGAGGGACAGGGGCGGTCAGATACGCAGTATTTT. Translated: CANSPPEGQGRSDTQYF.

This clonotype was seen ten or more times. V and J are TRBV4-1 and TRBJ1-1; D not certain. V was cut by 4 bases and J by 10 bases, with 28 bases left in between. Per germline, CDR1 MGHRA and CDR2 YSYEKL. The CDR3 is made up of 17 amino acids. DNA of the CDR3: TGCGCCAGCAGCCCCAGACCATTCGCGACTGCAGAACCGTCAGCTTTCTTT. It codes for CASSPRPFATAEPSAFF.

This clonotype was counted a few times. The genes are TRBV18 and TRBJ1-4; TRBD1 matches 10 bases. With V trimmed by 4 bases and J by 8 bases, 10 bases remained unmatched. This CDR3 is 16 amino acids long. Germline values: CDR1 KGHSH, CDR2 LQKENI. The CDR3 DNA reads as TGTGCCAGCTCACTAATACCCGGACAGGGGGAAGAAAAACTGTTTTTT. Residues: CASSLIPGQGEEKLFF.

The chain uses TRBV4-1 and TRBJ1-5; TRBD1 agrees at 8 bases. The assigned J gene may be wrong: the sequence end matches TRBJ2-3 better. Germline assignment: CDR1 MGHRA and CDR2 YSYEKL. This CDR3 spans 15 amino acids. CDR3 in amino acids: CASSLGDRNDQPQYF. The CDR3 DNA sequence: TGCGCCAGCAGCCTAGGGGACAGGAACGATCAGCCCCAGTATTTT.

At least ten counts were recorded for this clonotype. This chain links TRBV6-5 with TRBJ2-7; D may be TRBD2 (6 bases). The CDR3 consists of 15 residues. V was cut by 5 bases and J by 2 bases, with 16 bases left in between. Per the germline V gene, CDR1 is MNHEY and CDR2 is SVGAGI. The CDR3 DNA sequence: TGTGCCAGCAGTCCCCCCGGGACTGCACCCTACGAGCAGTACTTC. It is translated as CASSPPGTAPYEQYF.

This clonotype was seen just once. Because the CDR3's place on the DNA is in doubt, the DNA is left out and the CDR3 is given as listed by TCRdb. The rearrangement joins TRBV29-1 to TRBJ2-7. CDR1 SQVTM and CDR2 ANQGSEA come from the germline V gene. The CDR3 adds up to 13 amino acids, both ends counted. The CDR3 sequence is CSVGSGASHEHYF.

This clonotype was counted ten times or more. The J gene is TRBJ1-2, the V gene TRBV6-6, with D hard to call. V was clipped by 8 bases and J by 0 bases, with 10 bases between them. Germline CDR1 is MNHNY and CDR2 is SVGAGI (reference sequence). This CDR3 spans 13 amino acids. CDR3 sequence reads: CASLTASNYGYTF. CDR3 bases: TGTGCCAGCCTAACAGCTTCTAACTATGGCTACACCTTC.

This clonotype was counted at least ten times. The CDR3 loop reads CAIRSQTTDTQYF. CDR3 nucleotide sequence: TGTGCCATCAGGAGCCAAACCACAGATACGCAGTATTTT. The chain combines TRBV10-3 with TRBJ2-3; D is unresolved. In germline, CDR1 is ENHRY, CDR2 SYGVKD. CDR3 size: 13 residues. V lost 6 bases and J lost 2, with 9 bases in between.

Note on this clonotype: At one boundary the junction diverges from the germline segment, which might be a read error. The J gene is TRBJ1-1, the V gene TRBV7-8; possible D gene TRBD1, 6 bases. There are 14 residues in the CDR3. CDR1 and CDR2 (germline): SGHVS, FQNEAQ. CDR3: CASSPLGRDTGAFF. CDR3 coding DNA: TGTGCCAGCAGCCCCCTAGGAAGGGACACTGGAGCTTTCTTT. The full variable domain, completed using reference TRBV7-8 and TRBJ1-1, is GAGVSQSPRYKVAKRGQDVALRCDPISGHVSLFWYQQALGQGPEFLTYFQNEAQLDKSGLPSDRFFAERPEGSVSTLKIQRTQQEDSAVYLCASSPLGRDTGAFFGQGTRLTVV.

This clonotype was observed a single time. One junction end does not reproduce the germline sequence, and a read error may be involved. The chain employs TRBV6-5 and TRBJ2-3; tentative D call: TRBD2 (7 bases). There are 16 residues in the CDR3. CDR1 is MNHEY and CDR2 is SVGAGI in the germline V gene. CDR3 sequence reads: CASTLIGERDTDTQYF. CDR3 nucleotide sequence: TGCGCCAGCACTTTAATCGGCGAGCGGGACACAGATACGCAGTATTTC.

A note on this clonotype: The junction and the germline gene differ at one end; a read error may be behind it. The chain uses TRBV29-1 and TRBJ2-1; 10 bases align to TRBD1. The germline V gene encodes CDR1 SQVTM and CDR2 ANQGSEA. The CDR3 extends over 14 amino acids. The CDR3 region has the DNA TGCAGCGGAATGCCGGGACAGGGGTTGGATGAGCAATTTTTC. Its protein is CSGMPGQGLDEQFF.

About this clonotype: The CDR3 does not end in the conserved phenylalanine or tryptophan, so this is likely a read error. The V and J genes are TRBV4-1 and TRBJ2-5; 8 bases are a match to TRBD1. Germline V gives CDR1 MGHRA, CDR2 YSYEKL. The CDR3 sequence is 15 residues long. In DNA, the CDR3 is TGCGCCAGCAGTCAAGCCAGGACAGGGAGAGAGACCCAGTACTTA. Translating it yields CASSQARTGRETQYL.

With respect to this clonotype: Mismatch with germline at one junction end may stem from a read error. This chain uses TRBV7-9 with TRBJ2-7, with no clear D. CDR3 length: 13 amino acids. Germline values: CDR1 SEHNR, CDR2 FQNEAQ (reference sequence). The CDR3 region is CAGSPPSSYEQYF. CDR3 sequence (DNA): TGTGCCGGCAGCCCGCCTAGCTCCTACGAGCAGTACTTC.

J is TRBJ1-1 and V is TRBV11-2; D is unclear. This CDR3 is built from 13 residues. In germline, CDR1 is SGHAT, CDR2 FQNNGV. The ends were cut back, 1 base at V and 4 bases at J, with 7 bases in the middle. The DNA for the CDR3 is TGTGCCAGCAGCTTAGGCCTGAGCACTGAAGCTTTCTTT. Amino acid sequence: CASSLGLSTEAFF.

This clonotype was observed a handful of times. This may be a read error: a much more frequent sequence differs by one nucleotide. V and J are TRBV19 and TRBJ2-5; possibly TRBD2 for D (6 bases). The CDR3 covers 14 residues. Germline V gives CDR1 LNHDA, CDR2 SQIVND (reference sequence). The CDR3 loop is CVSTPPGRQETQYF. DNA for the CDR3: TGTGTCAGTACTCCCCCGGGGAGGCAAGAGACCCAGTACTTC.

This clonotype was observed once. CDR3 DNA: TGTGCCAGCTCACCCCCAGGTTCAGGGGCTGACCTCAATGAGCAGTTCTTC. Residues: CASSPPGSGADLNEQFF. This chain joins TRBV18 and TRBJ2-1, with a possible D match to TRBD1 (6 bases). CDR3 length equals 17 residues. Trimming removed 3 bases at V and 6 bases at J, with 21 bases between. In germline, CDR1 is KGHSH, CDR2 LQKENI.

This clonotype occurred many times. CDR3 in DNA: TGTGCCAGCAGTCCGACCTGGGGGGTCCTAAATTCACCCCTCCACTTT. Translation: CASSPTWGVLNSPLHF. This rearrangement joins TRBV28 to TRBJ1-6; tentative D call: TRBD1 (5 bases). V was pared by 5 bases and J by 7 bases, with 18 bases between. This CDR3 is built from 16 residues. Germline values: CDR1 MDHEN, CDR2 SYDVKM.

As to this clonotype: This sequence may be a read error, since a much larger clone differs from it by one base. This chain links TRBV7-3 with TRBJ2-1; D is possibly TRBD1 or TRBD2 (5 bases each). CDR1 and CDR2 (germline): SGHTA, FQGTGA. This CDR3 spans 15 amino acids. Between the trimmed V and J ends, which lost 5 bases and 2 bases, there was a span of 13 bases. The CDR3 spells CASSPKEGTYNEQFF. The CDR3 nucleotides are TGTGCCAGCAGCCCCAAAGAGGGGACCTACAATGAGCAGTTCTTC.